This TCR beta chain was profiled in a study of graft-versus-host responses after intestinal transplantation (dated by TCRdb to the early 2020s). Study-wide context: The transplants that recipients received were multivisceral, liver-intestinal, or isolated intestinal. Every recipient was given anti-thymocyte globulin induction, followed by about three years of maintenance tacrolimus and steroids. Alloreactive clones were identified by sequencing pre-transplant mixed lymphocyte reaction products and comparing them with unstimulated pre-transplant donor and recipient T cells. Of the roughly 24 intestinal transplant recipients enrolled in the cohort, one of whom was a retransplant, 3 patients without pretransplant specimens were excluded. Rather than going through the commercial service, samples from a few later patients were sequenced in-house on an Illumina MiSeq and processed with MiXCR. After intestinal transplantation, graft-versus-host and host-versus-graft alloreactive T cell clones in the graft, circulation and bone marrow were tracked using bulk TCR-beta CDR3 sequencing. A peak of at least 4% donor T cells among recipient peripheral blood mononuclear cells was the definition used for donor T cell macrochimerism. The study at large found these results: The conclusions were limited by the relatively low number and heterogeneity of the intestinal transplant patients. Early after transplant, declines in HvG clones were associated with peak levels of circulating GvH clones. GvH clones were detected in recipient bone marrow, and some appeared earlier in ileal mucosa or blood, consistent with an intestinal mucosal origin. In patients with donor T cell macrochimerism, the allografts had high GvH to HvG T cell clonal ratios.

Counted from cysteine to phenylalanine, this CDR3 has 17 amino acids. Only the CDR3 DNA stays, 51 bases, in frame from base 1. CDR1 and CDR2 are read off the germline V gene as KGHSH and LQKENI. V is pruned by 5 bases and J by 0 bases, leaving 12 bases of the junction without a gene match. Concerning this clone itself: The antigen it recognizes is unknown. No base-level quality is on record; no much larger clone is a single base apart.

Libraries were prepared through the immunoSEQ multiplex PCR assay. Adaptive Biotechnologies carried out high-throughput TCR-beta CDR3 sequencing of genomic DNA for most patients. Processing in the source paper ran as follows. TCR sequencing data for around 19 patients were retrieved from Adaptive's ImmunoSEQ software; a few other patients were processed with MiXCR and VDJtools. CDR3 nucleotide sequences shared by donor and recipient were removed because the origin of these sequences could not be assigned. To count as alloreactive, a clone needed at least 2-fold expansion over unstimulated cells and a minimum CFSE-low frequency of 0.002% (template counts) or 0.001% (read counts). A clone was considered mappable if detected in the sequenced pre-transplant spleen, lymph node, or MLR CFSE-low populations of the donor or recipient. Cumulative frequency of alloreactive clones was calculated as a percentage of all sequences weighted by copy number. TCRdb holds this immuneACCESS table with in-frame rearrangements only. Some clones are missing; in checked studies, unresolved V genes explain under half, and the rest has no known cause. V and J calls and clone size are given by that table; D and trimming were obtained from the DNA. The sample yields approximately 58,000 clones; around 91% were counted once. 2.5% to 3% of the sample comes from the top ten.

Blood samples were collected up to 4 times in the first month after transplant and then at least monthly when available. The chain joins TRBV18 to TRBJ1-1, with 7 middle bases fitting TRBD1. This sample comprised PBMCs, obtained approximately four months after intestinal transplantation. The source of this sequence is a human patient who received an intestinal transplant, so some T cells may come from the graft donor. The CDR3 corresponds to CASSSSGGSAMNTEAFF. The DNA is as follows: TGTGCCAGCTCATCTTCAGGGGGGTCGGCCATGAACACTGAAGCTTTCTTT.